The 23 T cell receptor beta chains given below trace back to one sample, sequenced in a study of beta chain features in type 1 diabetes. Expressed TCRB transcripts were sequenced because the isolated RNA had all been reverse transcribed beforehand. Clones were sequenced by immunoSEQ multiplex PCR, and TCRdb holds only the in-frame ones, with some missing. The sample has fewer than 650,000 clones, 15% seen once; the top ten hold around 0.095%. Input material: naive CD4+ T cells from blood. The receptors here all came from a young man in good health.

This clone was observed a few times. CDR3 nucleotides: TGTGCCAGCAGCGTAGATCCGATCTATAATTCACCCCTCCACTTT. As protein: CASSVDPIYNSPLHF. This chain joins TRBV9 and TRBJ1-6; no firm D call. Trimming removed 0 bases at V and 3 bases at J, with 7 bases between. Germline lookup yields CDR1 SGDLS and CDR2 YYNGEE. The CDR3 is 15 amino acids.

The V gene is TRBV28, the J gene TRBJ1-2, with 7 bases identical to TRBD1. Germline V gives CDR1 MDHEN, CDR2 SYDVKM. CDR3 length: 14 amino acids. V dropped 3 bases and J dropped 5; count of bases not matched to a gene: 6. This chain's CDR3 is CASSFNGGQYGYTF. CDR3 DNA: TGTGCCAGCAGTTTCAACGGGGGACAGTATGGCTACACCTTC.

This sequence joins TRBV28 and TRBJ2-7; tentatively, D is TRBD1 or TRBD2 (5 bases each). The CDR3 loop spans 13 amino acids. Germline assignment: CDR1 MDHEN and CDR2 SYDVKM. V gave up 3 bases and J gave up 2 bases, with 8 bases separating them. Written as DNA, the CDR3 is TGTGCCAGCAGTTTGGGACCGGCCTACGAGCAGTACTTC. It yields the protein CASSLGPAYEQYF.

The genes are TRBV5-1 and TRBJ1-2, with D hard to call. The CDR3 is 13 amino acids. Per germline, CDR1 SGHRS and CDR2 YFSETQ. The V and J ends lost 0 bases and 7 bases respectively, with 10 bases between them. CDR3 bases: TGCGCCAGCAGCTTGGGGTCGGTTGGTGGCTACACCTTC. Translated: CASSLGSVGGYTF.

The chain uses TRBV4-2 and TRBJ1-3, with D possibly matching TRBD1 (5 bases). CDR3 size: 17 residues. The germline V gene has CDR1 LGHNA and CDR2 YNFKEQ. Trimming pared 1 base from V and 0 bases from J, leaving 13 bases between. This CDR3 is CASSQARGEVSGNTIYF. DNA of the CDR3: TGTGCCAGCAGCCAAGCGCGGGGGGAGGTCTCTGGAAACACCATATATTTT.

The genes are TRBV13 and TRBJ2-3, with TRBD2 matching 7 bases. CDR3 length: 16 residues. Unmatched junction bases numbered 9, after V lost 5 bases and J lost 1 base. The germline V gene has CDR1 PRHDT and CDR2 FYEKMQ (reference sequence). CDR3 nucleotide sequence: TGTGCCAGCAGCCTCCGGGACTACCTCCGCACAGATACGCAGTATTTT. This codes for CASSLRDYLRTDTQYF.

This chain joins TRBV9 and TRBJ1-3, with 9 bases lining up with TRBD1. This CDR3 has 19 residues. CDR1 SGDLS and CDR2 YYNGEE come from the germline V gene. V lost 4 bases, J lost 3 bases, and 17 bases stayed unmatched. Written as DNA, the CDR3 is TGTGCCAGCAGCCTCGGGACAGGGATCTTCTCTCTCTTTGGAAACACCATATATTTT. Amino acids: CASSLGTGIFSLFGNTIYF.

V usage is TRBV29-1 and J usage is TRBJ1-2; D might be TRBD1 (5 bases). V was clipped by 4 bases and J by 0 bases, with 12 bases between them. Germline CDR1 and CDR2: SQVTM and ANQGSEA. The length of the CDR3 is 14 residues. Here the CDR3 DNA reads TGCAGCGTTGCCCCCAGGGAAGCTAACTATGGCTACACCTTC. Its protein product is CSVAPREANYGYTF.

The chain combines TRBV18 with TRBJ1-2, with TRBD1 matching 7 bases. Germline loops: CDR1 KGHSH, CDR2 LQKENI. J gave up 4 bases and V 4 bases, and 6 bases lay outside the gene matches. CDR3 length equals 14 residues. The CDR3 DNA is TGTGCCAGCTCACTGACAGGGTACCTCTATGGCTACACCTTC. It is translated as CASSLTGYLYGYTF.

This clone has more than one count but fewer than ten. CDR3 coding DNA: TGTGCCAGCAGTGCACAGGGTTGGGGCTACACCTTC. The encoded protein is CASSAQGWGYTF. The gene calls are TRBV6-4 and TRBJ1-2; D possibly corresponds to TRBD1 (6 bases). The CDR3 length is 12 residues. Germline lookup yields CDR1 MRHNA and CDR2 SNTAGT. The V end lost 4 bases, the J end lost 8 bases, and 11 bases lay between the germline ends.

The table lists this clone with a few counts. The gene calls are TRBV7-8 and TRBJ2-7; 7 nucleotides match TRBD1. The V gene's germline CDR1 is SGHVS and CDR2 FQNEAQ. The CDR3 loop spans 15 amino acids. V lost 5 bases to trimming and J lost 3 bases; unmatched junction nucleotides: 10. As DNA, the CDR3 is TGTGCCAGCAGCCTCACGAAGGCAGGGGGCTACGAGCAGTACTTC. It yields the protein CASSLTKAGGYEQYF.

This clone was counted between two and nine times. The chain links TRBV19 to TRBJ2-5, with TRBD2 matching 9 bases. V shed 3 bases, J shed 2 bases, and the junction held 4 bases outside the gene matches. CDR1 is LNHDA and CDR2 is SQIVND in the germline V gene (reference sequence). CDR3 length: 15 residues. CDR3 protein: CASSIAGGPQETQYF. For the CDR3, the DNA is TGTGCCAGTAGTATCGCGGGAGGGCCTCAAGAGACCCAGTACTTC.

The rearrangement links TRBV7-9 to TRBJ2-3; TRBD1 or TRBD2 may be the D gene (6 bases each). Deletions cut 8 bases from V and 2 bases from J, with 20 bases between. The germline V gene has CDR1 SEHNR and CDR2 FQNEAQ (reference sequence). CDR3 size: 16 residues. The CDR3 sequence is CASYRLGGSYTDTQYF. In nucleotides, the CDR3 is TGTGCCAGCTACCGCCTCGGGGGCTCATACACAGATACGCAGTATTTT. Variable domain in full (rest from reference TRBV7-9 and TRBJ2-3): DTGVSQNPRHKITKRGQNVTFRCDPISEHNRLYWYRQTLGQGPEFLTYFQNEAQLEKSRLLSDRFSAERPKGSFSTLEIQRTEQGDSAMYLCASYRLGGSYTDTQYFGPGTRLTVL.

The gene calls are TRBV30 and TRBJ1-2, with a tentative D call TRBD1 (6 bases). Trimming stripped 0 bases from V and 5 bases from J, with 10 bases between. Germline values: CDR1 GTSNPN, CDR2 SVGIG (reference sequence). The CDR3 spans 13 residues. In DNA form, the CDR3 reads TGTGCCTGGAGTGTACAGGGCCCTTATGGCTACACCTTC. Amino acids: CAWSVQGPYGYTF.

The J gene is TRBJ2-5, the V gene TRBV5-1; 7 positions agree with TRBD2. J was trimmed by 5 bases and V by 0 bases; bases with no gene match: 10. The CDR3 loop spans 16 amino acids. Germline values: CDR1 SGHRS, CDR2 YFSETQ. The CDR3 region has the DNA TGCGCCAGCAGCTTGGTCGGGGGGAGATCTCGGGAGACCCAGTACTTC. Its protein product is CASSLVGGRSRETQYF.

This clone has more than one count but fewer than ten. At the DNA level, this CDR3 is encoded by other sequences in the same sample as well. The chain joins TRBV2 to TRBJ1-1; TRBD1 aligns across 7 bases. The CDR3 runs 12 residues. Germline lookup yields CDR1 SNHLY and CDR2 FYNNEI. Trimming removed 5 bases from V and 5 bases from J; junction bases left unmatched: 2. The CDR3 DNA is TGTGCCAGCAGTTTCAGGGGGACTGAAGCTTTCTTT. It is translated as CASSFRGTEAFF.

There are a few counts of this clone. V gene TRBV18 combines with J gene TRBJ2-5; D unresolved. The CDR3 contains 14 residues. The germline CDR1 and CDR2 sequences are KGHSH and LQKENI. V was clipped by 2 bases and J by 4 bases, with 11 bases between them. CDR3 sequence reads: CASSPMQDPETQYF. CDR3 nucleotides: TGTGCCAGCTCACCAATGCAGGACCCAGAGACCCAGTACTTC. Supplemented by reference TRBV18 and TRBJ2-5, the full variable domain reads NAGVMQNPRHLVRRRGQEARLRCSPMKGHSHVYWYRQLPEEGLKFMVYLQKENIIDESGMPKERFSAEFPKEGPSILRIQQVVRGDSAAYFCASSPMQDPETQYFGPGTRLLVL.

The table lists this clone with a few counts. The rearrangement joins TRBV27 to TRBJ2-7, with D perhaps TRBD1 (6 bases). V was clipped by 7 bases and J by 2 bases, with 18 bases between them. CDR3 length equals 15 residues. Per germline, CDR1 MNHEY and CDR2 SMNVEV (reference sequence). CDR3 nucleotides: TGTGCCAGCACCCCCCGACGGGCAGGGGCCTACGAGCAGTACTTC. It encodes CASTPRRAGAYEQYF.

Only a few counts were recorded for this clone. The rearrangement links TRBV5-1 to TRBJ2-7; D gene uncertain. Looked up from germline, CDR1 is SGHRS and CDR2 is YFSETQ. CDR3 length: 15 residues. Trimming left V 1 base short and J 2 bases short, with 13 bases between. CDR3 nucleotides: TGCGCCAGCAGCTTGAGACTCCAAGGCACCTACGAGCAGTACTTC. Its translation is CASSLRLQGTYEQYF.

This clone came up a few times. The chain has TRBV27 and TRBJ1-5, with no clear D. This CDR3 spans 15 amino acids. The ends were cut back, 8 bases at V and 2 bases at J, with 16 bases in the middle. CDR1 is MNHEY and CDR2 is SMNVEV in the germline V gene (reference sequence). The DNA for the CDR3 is TGTGCCAGCCGACCTCTCGCTTTGGGCAATCAGCCCCAGCATTTT. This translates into CASRPLALGNQPQHF.

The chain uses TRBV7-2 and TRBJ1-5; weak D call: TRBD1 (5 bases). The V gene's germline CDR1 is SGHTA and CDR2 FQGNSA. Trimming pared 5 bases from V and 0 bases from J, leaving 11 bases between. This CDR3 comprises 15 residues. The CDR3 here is CASSRGTDSNQPQHF. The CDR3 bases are TGTGCCAGCAGCCGGGGGACGGATAGCAATCAGCCCCAGCATTTT.

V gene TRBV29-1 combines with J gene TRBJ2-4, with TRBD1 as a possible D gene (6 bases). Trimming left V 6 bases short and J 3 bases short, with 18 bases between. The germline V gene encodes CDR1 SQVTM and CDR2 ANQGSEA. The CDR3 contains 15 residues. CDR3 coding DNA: TGCAGCGTCGATAACAGGGACGTCGGCAAAAACATTCAGTACTTC. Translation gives CSVDNRDVGKNIQYF.

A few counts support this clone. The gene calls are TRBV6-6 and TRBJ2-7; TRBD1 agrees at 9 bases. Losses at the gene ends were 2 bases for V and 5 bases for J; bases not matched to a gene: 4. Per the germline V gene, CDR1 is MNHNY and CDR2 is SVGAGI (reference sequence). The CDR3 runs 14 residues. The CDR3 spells CASSYTGGGNEQYF. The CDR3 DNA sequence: TGTGCCAGCAGTTACACAGGGGGCGGGAACGAGCAGTACTTC.